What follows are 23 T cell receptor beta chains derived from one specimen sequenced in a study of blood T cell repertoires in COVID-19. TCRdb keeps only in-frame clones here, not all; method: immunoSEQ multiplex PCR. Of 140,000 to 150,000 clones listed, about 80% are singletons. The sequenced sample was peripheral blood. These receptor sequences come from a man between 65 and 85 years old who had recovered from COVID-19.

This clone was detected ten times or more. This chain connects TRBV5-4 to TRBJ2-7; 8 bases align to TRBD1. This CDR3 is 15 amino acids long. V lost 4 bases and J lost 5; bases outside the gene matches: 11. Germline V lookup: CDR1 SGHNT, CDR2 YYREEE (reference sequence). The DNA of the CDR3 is TGTGCCAGCAGCCGTATACCGGGACAGGATGACGAGCAGTACTTC. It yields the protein CASSRIPGQDDEQYF.

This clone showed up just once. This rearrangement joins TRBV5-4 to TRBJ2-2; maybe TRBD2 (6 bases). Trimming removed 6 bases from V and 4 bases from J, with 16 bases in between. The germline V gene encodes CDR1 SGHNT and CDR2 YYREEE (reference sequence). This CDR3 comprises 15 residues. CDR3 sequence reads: CASTPRSGVTGELFF. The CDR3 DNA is TGTGCCAGCACCCCCCGCTCGGGGGTCACCGGGGAGCTGTTTTTT.

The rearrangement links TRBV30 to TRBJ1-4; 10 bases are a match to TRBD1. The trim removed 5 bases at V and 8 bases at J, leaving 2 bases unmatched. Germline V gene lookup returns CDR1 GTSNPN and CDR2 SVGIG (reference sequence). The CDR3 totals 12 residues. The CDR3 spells CAWDRGHEKLFF. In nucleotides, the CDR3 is TGTGCCTGGGACAGGGGGCACGAAAAACTGTTTTTT.

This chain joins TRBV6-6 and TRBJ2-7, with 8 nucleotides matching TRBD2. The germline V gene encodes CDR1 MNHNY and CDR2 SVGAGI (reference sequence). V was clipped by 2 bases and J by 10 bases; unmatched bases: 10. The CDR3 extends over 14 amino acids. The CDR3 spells CASSYPSEREFQYF. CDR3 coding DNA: TGTGCCAGCAGTTACCCTTCCGAGCGGGAGTTTCAGTACTTC.

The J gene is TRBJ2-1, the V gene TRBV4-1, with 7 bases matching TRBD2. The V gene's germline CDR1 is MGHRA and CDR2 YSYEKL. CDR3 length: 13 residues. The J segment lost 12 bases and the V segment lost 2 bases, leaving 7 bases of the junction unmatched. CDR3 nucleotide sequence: TGCGCCAGCAGCCAAAACATAGCGGGCGGGCAGTTCTTC. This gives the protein CASSQNIAGGQFF.

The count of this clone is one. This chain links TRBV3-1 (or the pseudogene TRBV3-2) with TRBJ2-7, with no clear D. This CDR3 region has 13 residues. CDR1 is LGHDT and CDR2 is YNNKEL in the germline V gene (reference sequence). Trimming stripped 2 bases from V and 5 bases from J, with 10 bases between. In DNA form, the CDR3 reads TGTGCCAGCAGCCAATCCATTAGAAACGAGCAGTACTTC. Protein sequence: CASSQSIRNEQYF.

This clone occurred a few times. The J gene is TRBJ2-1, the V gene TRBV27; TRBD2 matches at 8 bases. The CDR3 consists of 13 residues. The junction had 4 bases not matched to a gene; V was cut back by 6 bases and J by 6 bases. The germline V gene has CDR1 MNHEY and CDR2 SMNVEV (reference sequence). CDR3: CASSQAGVNEQFF. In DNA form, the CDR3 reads TGTGCCAGCAGCCAAGCGGGAGTCAATGAGCAGTTCTTC.

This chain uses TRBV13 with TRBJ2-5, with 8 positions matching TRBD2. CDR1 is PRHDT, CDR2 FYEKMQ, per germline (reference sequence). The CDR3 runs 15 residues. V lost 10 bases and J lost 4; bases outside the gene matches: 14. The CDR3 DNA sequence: TGTGCCACCTCCGAGCGGGGGCTTGGGGGAGAGACCCAGTACTTC. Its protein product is CATSERGLGGETQYF.

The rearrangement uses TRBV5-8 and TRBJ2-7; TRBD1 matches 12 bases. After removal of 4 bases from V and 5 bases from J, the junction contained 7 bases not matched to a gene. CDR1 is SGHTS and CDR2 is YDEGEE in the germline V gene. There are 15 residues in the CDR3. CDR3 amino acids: CASSPRDRGLHEQYF. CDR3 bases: TGTGCCAGCAGCCCCCGGGACAGGGGGCTCCACGAGCAGTACTTC.

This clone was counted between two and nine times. CDR3 DNA sequence: TGTGTCAGAAGCTTACGGGAGGGCTACACCTTC. Translating it yields CVRSLREGYTF. The chain combines TRBV7-5 with TRBJ1-2. TRBV7-5 is designated a pseudogene. The CDR3 is 11 amino acids.

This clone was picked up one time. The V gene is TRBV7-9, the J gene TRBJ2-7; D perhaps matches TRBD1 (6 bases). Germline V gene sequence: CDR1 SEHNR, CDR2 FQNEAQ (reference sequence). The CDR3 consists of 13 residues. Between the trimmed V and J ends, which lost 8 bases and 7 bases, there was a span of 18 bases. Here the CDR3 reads CASSRLGGWEQYF. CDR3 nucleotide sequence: TGTGCCAGCTCTCGGTTAGGGGGTTGGGAGCAGTACTTC.

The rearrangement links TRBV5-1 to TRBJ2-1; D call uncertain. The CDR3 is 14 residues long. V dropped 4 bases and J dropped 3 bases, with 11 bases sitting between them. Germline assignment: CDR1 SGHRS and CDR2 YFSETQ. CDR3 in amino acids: CASSPHPDYNEQFF. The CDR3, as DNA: TGCGCCAGCAGCCCGCATCCAGACTACAATGAGCAGTTCTTC.

Written as DNA, the CDR3 is TGCGCCAGCAGCCAAGGCAGGGTTGATGGCTACACCTTC. Translating gives CASSQGRVDGYTF. This chain joins TRBV4-1 and TRBJ1-2; perhaps TRBD1 as D (5 bases). The length of the CDR3 is 13 residues. The V and J ends lost 1 base and 6 bases respectively, with 9 bases between them. Germline lookup yields CDR1 MGHRA and CDR2 YSYEKL.

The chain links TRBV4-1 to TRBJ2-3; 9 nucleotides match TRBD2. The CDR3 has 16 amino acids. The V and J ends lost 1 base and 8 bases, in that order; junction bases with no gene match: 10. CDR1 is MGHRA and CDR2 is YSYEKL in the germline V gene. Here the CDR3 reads CASSQVWSSGKGTQYF. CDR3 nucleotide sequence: TGCGCCAGCAGCCAAGTCTGGTCTAGCGGGAAAGGTACGCAGTATTTT.

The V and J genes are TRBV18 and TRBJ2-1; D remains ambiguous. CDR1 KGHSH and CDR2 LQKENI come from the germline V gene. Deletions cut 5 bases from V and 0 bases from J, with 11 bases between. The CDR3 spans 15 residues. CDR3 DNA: TGTGCCAGCTCAAGTGACACGAGCTCCTACAATGAGCAGTTCTTC. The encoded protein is CASSSDTSSYNEQFF.

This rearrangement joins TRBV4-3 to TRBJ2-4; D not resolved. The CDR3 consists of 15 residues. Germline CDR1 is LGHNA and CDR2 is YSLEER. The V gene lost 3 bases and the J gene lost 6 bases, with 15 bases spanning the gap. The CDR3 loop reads CASSQGAGSVNIQYF. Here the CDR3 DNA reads TGCGCCAGCAGCCAGGGCGCAGGCAGTGTAAACATTCAGTACTTC.

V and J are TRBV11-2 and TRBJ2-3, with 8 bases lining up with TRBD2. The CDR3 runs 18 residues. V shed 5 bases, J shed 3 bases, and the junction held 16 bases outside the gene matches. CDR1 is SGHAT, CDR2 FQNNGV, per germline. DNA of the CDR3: TGTGCCAGCAGCCCTAGCTATGGAGCGGGAGTAGGAACAGATACGCAGTATTTT. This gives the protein CASSPSYGAGVGTDTQYF.

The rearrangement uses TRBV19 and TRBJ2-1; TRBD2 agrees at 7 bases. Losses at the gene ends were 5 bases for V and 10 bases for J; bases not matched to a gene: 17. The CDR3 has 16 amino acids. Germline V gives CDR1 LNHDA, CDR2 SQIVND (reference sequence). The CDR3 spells CASSEIGGSGLAEQFF. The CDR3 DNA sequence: TGTGCCAGTAGTGAGATCGGGGGGAGTGGCCTGGCCGAGCAGTTCTTC.

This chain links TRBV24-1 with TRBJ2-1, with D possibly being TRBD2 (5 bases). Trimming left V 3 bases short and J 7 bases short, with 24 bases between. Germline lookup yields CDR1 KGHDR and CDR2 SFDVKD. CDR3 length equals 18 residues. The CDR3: CATSDTRSAGLPNNEQFF. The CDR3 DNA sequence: TGTGCCACCAGTGATACACGTTCGGCGGGCCTCCCGAATAATGAGCAGTTCTTC.

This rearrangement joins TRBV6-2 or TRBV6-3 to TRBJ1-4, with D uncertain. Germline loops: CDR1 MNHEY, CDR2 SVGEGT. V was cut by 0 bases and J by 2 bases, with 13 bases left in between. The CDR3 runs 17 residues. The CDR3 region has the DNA TGTGCCAGCAGTTACTCGATAACGGAGGGCACTAATGAAAAACTGTTTTTT. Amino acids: CASSYSITEGTNEKLFF.

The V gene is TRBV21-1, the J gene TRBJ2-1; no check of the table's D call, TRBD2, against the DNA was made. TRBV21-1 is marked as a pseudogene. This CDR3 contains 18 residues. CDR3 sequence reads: CASSPRGSGRDSYNEQFF. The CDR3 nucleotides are TGTGCCAGCAGCCCCCGGGGGAGCGGGCGGGACTCCTACAATGAGCAGTTCTTC.

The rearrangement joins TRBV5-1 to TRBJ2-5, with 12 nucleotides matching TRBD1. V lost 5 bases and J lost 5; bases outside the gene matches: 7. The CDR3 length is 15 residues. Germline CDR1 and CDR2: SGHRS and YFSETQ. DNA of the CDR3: TGCGCCAGCAGTCCCGGGACAGGGGGCCACGAGACCCAGTACTTC. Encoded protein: CASSPGTGGHETQYF.

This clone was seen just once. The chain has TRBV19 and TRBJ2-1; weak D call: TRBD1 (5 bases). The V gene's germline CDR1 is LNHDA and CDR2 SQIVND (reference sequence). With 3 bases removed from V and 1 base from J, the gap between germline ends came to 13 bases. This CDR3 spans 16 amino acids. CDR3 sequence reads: CASSIPQGWSYNEQFF. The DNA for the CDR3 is TGTGCCAGTAGTATCCCGCAGGGTTGGTCCTACAATGAGCAGTTCTTC.